Below, one TCR beta chain is given with its context. This record belongs to a study of blood T cell repertoires in COVID-19. Study details: COVID-19 samples, acute and convalescent, were from the United States, Italy and Spain. Nucleic acid was either cDNA or gDNA, and it came from T cells, B-cell-depleted T cells, or PBMCs.

Trimming took 4 bases from V and 7 from J, leaving 14 bases between them. This CDR3 has 13 residues. Germline V gives CDR1 SGHRS, CDR2 YFSETQ. In the original workflow: Estimated nucleated cell counts came from reference gene primer amplification. Produced via immunoSEQ multiplex PCR; TCRdb's table is partial and in-frame only. D and trimming were read from the DNA, whereas the V and J calls and clone size are those reported in that table. The sample has 140,000 to 150,000 clones; about 87% are singletons. Patients from Seattle were sampled longitudinally, starting during active infection. Specimen: peripheral blood. The chain has TRBV5-1 and TRBJ1-2; possibly TRBD1 for D (5 bases). The receptor's source is a human donor with COVID-19, enrolled during active disease. The donor label of this sample is uncertain. CDR3 DNA: TGCGCCAGCAGCGCAGAAGGGGTTGGTGGCTACACCTTC. It encodes CASSAEGVGGYTF. Full variable domain (remainder filled in from reference TRBV5-1 and TRBJ1-2): KAGVTQTPRYLIKTRGQQVTLSCSPISGHRSVSWYQQTPGQGLQFLFEYFSETQRNKGNFPGRFSGRQFSNSRSEMNVSTLELGDSALYLCASSAEGVGGYTFGSGTRLTVV.